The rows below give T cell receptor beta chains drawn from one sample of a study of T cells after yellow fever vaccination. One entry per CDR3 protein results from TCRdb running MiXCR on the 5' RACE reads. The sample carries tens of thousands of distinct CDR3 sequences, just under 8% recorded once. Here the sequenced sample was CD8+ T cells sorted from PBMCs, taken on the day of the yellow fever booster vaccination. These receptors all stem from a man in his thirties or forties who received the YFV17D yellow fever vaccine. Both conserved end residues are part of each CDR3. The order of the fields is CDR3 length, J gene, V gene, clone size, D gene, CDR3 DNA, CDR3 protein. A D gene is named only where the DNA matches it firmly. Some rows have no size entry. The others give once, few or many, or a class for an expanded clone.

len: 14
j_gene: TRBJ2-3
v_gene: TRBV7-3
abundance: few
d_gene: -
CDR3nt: TGTGCCAGCAGCCCCGGAGGGTTCACAGATACGCAGTATTTT
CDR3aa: CASSPGGFTDTQYF

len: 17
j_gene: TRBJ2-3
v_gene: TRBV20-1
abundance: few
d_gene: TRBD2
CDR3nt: TGCAGTGCATCCGCCGCGACTAGCGGGATAATGACAGATACGCAGTATTTT
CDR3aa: CSASAATSGIMTDTQYF

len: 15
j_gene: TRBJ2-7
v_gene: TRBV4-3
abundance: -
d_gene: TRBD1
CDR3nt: TGCGCCAGCAGCCAAGATGGACAGGGAACCTACGAGCAGTACTTC
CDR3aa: CASSQDGQGTYEQYF

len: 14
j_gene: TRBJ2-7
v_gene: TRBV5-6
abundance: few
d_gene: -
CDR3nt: TGTGCCAGCAGTTCGGCCAAGCAATACTACGAGCAGTACTTC
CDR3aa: CASSSAKQYYEQYF

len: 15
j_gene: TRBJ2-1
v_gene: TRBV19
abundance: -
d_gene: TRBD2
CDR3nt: TGTGCCAGTAAAACAATAGCGGGAGGTTACAATGAGCAGTTCTTC
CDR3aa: CASKTIAGGYNEQFF

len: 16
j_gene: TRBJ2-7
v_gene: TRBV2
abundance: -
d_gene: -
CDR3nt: TGTGCCAGCAGTGCCCCGACAGGATTCGCCAGGGACGAGCAGTACTTC
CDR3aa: CASSAPTGFARDEQYF

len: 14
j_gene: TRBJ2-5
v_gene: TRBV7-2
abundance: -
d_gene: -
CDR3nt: TGTGCCAGCAGCTCCATGTGGACCCAAGAGACCCAGTACTTC
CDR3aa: CASSSMWTQETQYF

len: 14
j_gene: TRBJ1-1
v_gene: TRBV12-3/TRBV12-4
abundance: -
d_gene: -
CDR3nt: TGTGCCAGCAGTCCCGGGACACCTTCATCCAAGGCTTTCTTT
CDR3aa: CASSPGTPSSKAFF

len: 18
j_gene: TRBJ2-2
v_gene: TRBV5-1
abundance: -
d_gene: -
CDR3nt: TGCGCCAGCAGCTCCTCCGCCAGGGGACTCCGGAACACCGGGGAGCTGTTTTTT
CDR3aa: CASSSSARGLRNTGELFF

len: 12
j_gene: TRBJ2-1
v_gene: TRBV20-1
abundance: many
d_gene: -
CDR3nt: TGCAGTGCTAGAGACCTCCCTGGGGAGCAGTTCTTC
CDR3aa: CSARDLPGEQFF

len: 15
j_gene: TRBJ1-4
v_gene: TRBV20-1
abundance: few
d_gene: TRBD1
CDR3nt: TGCAGTGCTCGCCCCCGAGGACAGGGGTATGAAAAACTGTTTTTT
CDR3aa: CSARPRGQGYEKLFF

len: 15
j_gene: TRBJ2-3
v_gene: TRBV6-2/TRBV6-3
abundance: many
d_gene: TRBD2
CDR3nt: TGTGCCAGCCTCCCGGGGCTAGCGGCGACAGATACGCAGTATTTT
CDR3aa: CASLPGLAATDTQYF

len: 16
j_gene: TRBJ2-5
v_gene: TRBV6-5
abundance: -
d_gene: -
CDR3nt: TGTGCCAGCAGTTACGGCGGGGATGGGGTTGAAGAGACCCAGTACTTC
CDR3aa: CASSYGGDGVEETQYF

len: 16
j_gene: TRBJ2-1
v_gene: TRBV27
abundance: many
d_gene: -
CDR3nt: TGTGCCAGCAGTTTATATGCCGAGACCACTTACAATGAGCAGTTCTTC
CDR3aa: CASSLYAETTYNEQFF

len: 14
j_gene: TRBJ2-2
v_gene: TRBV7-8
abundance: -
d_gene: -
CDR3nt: TGTGCCAGCCCGCGGCGGGGCAACACCGGGGAGCTGTTTTTT
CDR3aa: CASPRRGNTGELFF

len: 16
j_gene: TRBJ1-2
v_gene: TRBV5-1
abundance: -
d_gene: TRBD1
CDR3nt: TGCGCCAGCAGCTCCTACGGTACAGGGGGCAGCTATGGCTACACCTTC
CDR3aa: CASSSYGTGGSYGYTF

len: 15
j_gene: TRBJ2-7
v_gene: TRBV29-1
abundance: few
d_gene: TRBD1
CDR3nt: TGCAGCGTTGAAAATAGGAGGACAGGGGGGGACGAGCAGTACTTC
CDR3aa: CSVENRRTGGDEQYF

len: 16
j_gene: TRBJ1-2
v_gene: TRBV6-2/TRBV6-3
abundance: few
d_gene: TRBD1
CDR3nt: TGTGCCAGCAGTTACCTCCGGGACAGGGGACTCTATGGCTACACCTTC
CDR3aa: CASSYLRDRGLYGYTF

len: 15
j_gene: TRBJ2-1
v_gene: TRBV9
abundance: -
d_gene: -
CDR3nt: TGTGCCAGCAGCGTAGTCGGAGGAGTTTCGAATGAGCAGTTCTTC
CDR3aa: CASSVVGGVSNEQFF

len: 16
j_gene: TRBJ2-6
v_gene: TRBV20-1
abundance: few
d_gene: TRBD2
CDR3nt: TGCAGTGCTAGTCAGCGGGAGGACTTTGGGGCCAACGTCCTGACTTTC
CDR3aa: CSASQREDFGANVLTF

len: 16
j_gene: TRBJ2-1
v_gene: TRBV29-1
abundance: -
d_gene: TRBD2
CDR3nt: TGCAGCGTTGAAGATCGCGCGGGAGAGCGGTACAATGAGCAGTTCTTC
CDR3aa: CSVEDRAGERYNEQFF

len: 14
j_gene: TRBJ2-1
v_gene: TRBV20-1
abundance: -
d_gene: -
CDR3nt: TGCAGTGCTAGTGTAGCGGTAGTTTGGAATGAGCAGTTCTTC
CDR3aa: CSASVAVVWNEQFF

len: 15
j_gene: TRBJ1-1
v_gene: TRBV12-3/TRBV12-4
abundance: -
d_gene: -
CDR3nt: TGTGCCAGCAGTTTTGGACCGGGACTGAACACTGAAGCTTTCTTT
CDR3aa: CASSFGPGLNTEAFF

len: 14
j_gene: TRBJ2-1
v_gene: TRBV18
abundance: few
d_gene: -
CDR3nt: TGTGCCAGCTCGATATCTCCTAGCTACAATGAGCAGTTCTTC
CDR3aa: CASSISPSYNEQFF

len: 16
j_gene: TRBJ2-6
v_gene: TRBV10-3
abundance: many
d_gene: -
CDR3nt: TGTGCCATCAGTGATGACCTCGGATCTGGGGCCAACGTCCTGACTTTC
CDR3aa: CAISDDLGSGANVLTF

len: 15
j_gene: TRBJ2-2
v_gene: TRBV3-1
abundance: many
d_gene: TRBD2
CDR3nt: TGTGCCAGCTACGGGACTAGCGGGAGCACCGGGGAGCTGTTTTTT
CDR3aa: CASYGTSGSTGELFF

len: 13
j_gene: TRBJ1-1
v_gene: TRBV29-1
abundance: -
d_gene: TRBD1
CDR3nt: TGCAGCGTGGGGACAGACATGAACACTGAAGCTTTCTTT
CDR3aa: CSVGTDMNTEAFF

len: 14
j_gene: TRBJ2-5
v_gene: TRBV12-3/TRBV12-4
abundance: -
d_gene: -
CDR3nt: TGTGCCAGCACTTCCTGGACAAACGAGGAGACCCAGTACTTC
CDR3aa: CASTSWTNEETQYF

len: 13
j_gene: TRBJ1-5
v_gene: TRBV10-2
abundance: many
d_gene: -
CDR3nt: TGCGCCAGCAGTGAAATGGGGGATCAGCCCCAGCATTTT
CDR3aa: CASSEMGDQPQHF

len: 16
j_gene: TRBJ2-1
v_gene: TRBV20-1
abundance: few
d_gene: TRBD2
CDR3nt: TGCAGTGCTAGGACTAGCGGGACCCTTTCCTACAATGAGCAGTTCTTC
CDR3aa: CSARTSGTLSYNEQFF

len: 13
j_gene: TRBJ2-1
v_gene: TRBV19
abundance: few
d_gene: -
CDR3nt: TGTGCCAGTAGTACATCCCTAGCTTCTGAGCAGTTCTTC
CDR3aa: CASSTSLASEQFF

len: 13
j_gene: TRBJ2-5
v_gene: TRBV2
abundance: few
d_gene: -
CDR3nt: TGTGCCAGCATGTCAGGGTCCCAAGAGACCCAGTACTTC
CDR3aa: CASMSGSQETQYF

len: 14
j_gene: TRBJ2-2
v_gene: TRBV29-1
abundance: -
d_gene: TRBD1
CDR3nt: TGCAGCGTCGCGTTCCGGACAGGGGCCGGGGAGCTGTTTTTT
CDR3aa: CSVAFRTGAGELFF

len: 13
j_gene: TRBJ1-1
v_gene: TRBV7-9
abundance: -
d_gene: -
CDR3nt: TGTGCCAGCAGCATCGGACCGAACACTGAAGCTTTCTTT
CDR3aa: CASSIGPNTEAFF

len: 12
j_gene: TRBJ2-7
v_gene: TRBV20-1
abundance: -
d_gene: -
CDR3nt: TGCAGTGCTTACAGGGCCACCTACGAGCAGTACTTC
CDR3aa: CSAYRATYEQYF

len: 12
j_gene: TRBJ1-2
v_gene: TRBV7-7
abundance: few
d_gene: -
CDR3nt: TGTGCCAGCAGCTTAACAGGTTATGGCTACACCTTC
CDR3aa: CASSLTGYGYTF

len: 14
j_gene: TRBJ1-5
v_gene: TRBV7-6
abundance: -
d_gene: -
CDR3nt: TGTGCCAGCAGCGGTACAGGGACAAGCCAGCCCCAGCATTTT
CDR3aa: CASSGTGTSQPQHF

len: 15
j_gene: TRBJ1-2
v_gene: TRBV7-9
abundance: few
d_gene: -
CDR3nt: TGTGCCAGCAGCTCGATCGAGGGTGGTGACTATGGCTACACCTTC
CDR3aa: CASSSIEGGDYGYTF

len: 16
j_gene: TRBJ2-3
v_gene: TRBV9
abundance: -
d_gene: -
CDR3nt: TGTGCCAGCAGCGGACCTATGGGATTAGGTACAGATACGCAGTATTTT
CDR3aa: CASSGPMGLGTDTQYF

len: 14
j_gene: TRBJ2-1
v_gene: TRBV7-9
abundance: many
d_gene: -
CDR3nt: TGTGCCAGCATCCCACGGGGTAGTTACAATGAGCAGTTCTTC
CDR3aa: CASIPRGSYNEQFF

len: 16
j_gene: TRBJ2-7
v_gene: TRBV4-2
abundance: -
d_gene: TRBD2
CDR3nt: TGTGCCAGCAGCTCCAAACCGTCTAGCGGGAGCATCGAGCAGTACTTC
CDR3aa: CASSSKPSSGSIEQYF

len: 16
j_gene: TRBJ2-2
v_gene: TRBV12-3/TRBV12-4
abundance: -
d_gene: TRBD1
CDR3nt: TGTGCCAGCAGTCCGGACAGGGGGCGCAGCACCGGGGAGCTGTTTTTT
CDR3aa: CASSPDRGRSTGELFF

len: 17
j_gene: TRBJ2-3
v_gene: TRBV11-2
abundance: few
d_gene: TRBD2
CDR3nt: TGTGCCAGCAGCTTAGACCGGGCGGGAGTCCTCCCAGATACGCAGTATTTT
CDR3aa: CASSLDRAGVLPDTQYF

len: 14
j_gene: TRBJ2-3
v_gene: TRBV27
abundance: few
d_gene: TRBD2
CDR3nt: TGTGCCACCGGGACTAGCGGGCCACGGGATACGCAGTATTTT
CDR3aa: CATGTSGPRDTQYF

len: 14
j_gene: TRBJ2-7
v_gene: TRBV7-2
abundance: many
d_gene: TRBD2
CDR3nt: TGTGCCAGCAGCTTAGCGGGAGGGCCCAGCGAGCAGTACTTC
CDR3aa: CASSLAGGPSEQYF

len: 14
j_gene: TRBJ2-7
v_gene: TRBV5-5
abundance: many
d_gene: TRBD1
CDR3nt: TGTGCCAGCAGCTTCTGGGACAGGGGCTACGAGCAGTACTTC
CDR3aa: CASSFWDRGYEQYF

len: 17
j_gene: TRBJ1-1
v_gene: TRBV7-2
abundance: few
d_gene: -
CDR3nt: TGTGCCAGCAGCTTAGGGGGGGCAGGGTCTAAGAACACTGAAGCTTTCTTT
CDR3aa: CASSLGGAGSKNTEAFF

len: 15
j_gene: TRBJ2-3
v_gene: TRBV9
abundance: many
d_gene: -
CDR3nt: TGTGCCAGCAGCGTAGAGGACTACGGGGGAGATACGCAGTATTTT
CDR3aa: CASSVEDYGGDTQYF

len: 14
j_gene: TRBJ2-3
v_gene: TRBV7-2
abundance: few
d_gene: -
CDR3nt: TGTGCCAGCAGCTTTGGGGGGATTACAGATACGCAGTATTTT
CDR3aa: CASSFGGITDTQYF

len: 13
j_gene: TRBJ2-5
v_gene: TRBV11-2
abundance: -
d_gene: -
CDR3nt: TGTGCCAGCAGCGGGCGGGGTGGGGAGACCCAGTACTTC
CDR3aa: CASSGRGGETQYF

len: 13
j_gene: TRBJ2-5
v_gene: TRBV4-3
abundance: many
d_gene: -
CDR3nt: TGCGCCAGCAGCCAGGCAGGGGAAGAGACCCAGTACTTC
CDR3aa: CASSQAGEETQYF

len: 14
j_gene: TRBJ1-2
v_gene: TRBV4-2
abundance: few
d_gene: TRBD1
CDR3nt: TGTGCCAGCAGCCAAGATGACAGGGGGCCTGGCTACACCTTC
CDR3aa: CASSQDDRGPGYTF

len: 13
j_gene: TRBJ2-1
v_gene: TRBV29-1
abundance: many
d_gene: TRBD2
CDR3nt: TGCAGCGTTGAGCCTAGCGGGAGGTATGAGCAGTTCTTC
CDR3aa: CSVEPSGRYEQFF